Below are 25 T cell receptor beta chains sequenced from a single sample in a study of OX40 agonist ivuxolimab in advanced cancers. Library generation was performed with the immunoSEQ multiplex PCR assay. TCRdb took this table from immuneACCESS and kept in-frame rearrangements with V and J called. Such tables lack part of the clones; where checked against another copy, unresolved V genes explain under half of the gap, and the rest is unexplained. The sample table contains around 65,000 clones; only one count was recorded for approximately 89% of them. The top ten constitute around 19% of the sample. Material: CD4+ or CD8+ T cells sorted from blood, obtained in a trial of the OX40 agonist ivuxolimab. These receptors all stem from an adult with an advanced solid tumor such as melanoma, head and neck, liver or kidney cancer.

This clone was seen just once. CDR3 DNA: TGTGCCAGCAGCACAGGGTCCAACCTTGAAGCTTTCTTT. Translated: CASSTGSNLEAFF. The gene calls are TRBV7-9 and TRBJ1-1, with D possibly being TRBD1 (6 bases). The CDR3 contains 13 residues. Trimming removed 5 bases from V and 7 bases from J, with 14 bases in between. Germline loops: CDR1 SEHNR, CDR2 FQNEAQ (reference sequence).

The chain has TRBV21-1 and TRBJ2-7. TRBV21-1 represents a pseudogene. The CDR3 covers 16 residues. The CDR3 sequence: CASSKVLGGVADEQYF. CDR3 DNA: TGTGCCAGCAGCAAAGTTCTGGGCGGAGTCGCAGACGAGCAGTACTTC.

CDR3 loop: CASSIEGGGLNEQFF. Here the CDR3 DNA reads TGTGCCAGTAGTATAGAAGGGGGGGGCCTCAATGAGCAGTTCTTC. This chain uses TRBV19 with TRBJ2-1; perhaps TRBD2 as D (7 bases). This CDR3 has 15 amino acids. The germline gives CDR1 LNHDA, CDR2 SQIVND (reference sequence). V dropped 0 bases and J dropped 6 bases, with 12 bases sitting between them.

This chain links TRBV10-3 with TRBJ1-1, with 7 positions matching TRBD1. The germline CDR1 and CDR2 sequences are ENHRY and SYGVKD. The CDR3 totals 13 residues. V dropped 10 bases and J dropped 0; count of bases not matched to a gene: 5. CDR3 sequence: CATWDSMNTEAFF. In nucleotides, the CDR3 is TGTGCCACCTGGGACAGCATGAACACTGAAGCTTTCTTT.

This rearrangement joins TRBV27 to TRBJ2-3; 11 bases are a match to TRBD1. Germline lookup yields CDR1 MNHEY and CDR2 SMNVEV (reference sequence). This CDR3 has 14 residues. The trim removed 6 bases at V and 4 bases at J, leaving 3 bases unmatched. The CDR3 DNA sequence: TGTGCCAGCAGACTGGGACAGGGGGCAGATACGCAGTATTTT. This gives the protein CASRLGQGADTQYF.

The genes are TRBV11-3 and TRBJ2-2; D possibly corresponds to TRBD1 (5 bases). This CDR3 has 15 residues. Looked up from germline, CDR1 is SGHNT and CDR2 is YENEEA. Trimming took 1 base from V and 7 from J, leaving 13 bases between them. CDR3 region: CASSLVLGLGGELFF. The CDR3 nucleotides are TGTGCCAGCAGCTTAGTGTTGGGGCTGGGCGGGGAGCTGTTTTTT.

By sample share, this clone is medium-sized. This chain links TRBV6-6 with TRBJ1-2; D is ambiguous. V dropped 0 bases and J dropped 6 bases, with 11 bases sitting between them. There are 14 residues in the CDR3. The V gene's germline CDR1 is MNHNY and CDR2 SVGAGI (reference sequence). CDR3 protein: CASSYSTVLDGYTF. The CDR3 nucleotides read TGTGCCAGCAGTTACTCGACGGTGCTGGATGGCTACACCTTC.

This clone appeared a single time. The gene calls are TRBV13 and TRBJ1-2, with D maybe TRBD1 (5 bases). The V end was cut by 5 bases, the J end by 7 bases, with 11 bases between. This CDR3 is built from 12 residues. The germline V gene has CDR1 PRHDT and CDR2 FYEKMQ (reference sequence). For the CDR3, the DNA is TGTGCCAGCAGCGCCACAGGTCTTGGCTACACCTTC. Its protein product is CASSATGLGYTF.

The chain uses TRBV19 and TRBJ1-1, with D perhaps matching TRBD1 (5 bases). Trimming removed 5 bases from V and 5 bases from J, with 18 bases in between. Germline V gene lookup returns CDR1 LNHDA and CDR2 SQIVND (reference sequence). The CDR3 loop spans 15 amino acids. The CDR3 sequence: CASSSRSGTTTEAFF. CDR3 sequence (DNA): TGTGCCAGTAGTTCCCGGTCCGGGACTACAACTGAAGCTTTCTTT.

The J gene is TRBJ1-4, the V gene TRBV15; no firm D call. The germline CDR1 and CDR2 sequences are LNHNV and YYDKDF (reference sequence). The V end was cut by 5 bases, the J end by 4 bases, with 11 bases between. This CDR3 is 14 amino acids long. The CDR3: CATSADNHNEKLFF. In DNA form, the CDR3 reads TGTGCCACCAGCGCTGACAATCATAATGAAAAACTGTTTTTT.

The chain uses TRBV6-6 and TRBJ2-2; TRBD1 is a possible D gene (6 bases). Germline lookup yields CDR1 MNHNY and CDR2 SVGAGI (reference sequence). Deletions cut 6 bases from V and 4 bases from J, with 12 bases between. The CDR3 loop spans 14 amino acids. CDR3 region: CASSLLGGTGELFF. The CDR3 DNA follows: TGTGCCAGCAGCCTACTAGGGGGCACCGGGGAGCTGTTTTTT.

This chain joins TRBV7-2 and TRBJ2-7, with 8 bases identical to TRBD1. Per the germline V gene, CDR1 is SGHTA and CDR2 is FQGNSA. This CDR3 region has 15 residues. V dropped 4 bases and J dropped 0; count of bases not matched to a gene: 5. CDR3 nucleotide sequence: TGTGCCAGCAGCTCAGGACAGGGAGGCTCCTACGAGCAGTACTTC. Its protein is CASSSGQGGSYEQYF.

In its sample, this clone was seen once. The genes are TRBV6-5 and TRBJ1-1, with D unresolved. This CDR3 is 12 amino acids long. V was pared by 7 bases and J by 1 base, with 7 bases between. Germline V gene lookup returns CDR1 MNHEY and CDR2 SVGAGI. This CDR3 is CASTPGNTEAFF. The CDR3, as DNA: TGTGCCAGCACCCCCGGGAACACTGAAGCTTTCTTT.

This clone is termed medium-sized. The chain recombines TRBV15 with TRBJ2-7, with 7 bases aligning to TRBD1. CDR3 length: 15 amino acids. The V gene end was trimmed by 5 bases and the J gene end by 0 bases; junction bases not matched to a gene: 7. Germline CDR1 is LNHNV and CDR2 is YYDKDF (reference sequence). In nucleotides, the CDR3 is TGTGCCACCAGCCGTCTCCGGGACAGCTCCTACGAGCAGTACTTC. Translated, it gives CATSRLRDSSYEQYF.

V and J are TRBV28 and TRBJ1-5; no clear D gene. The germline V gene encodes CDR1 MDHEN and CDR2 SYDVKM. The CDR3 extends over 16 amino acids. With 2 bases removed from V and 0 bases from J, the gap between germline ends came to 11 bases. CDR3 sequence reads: CASSLGSGVSNQPQHF. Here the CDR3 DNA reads TGTGCCAGCAGTTTAGGGTCCGGGGTTAGCAATCAGCCCCAGCATTTT.

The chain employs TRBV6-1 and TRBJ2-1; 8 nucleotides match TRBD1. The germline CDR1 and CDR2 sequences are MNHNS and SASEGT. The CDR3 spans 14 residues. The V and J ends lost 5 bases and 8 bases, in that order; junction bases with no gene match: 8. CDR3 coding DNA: TGTGCCAGCAGTCCCTGGACAGGGCCGGATGAGCAGTTCTTC. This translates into CASSPWTGPDEQFF.

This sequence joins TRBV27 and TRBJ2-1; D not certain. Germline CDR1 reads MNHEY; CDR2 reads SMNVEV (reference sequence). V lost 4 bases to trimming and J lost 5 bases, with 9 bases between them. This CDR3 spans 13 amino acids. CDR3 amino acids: CASSSNPDNEQFF. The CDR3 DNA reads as TGTGCCAGCAGTTCGAACCCCGACAATGAGCAGTTCTTC.

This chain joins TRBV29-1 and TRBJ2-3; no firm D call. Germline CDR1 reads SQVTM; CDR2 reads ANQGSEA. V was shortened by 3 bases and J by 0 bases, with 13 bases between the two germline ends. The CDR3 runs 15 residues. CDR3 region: CSVDKDGTSTDTQYF. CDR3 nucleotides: TGCAGCGTTGACAAGGACGGAACTAGCACAGATACGCAGTATTTT.

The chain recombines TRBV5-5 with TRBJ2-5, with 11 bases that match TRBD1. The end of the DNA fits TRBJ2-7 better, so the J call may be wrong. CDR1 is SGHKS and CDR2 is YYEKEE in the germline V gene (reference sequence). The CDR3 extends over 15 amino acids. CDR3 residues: CASTMDRGPSYEQYF. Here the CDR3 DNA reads TGTGCCAGCACCATGGACAGGGGGCCATCCTACGAGCAGTACTTC.

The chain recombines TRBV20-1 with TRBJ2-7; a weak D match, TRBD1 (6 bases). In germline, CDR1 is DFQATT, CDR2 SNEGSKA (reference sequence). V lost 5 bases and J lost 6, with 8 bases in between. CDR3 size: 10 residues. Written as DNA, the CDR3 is TGCAGTGCTTTACAGGGCGAGCAGTACTTC. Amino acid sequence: CSALQGEQYF.

The CDR3 DNA reads TGCGCCAGCAGCTCGAGACAGGGGCTAGGCACCGGGGAGCTGTTTTTT. Translated: CASSSRQGLGTGELFF. The chain has TRBV5-1 and TRBJ2-2; 8 positions match TRBD1. The germline gives CDR1 SGHRS, CDR2 YFSETQ. Germline trimming cut 3 bases from V and 4 bases from J; bases unmatched to any gene: 8. CDR3 length: 16 residues.

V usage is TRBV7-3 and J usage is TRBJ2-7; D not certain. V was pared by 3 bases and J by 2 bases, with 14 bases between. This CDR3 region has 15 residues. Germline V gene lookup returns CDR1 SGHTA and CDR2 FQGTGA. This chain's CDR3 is CASSFNVLQPYEQYF. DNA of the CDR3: TGTGCCAGCAGCTTTAATGTTCTACAGCCCTACGAGCAGTACTTC. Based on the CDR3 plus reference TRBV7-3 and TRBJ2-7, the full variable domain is GAGVSQTPSNKVTEKGKYVELRCDPISGHTALYWYRQSLGQGPEFLIYFQGTGAADDSGLPNDRFFAVRPEGSVSTLKIQRTERGDSAVYLCASSFNVLQPYEQYFGPGTRLTVT.

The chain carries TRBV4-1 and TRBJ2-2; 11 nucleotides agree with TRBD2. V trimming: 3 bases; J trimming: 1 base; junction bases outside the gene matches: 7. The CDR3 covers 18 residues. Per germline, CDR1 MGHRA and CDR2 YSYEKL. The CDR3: CASSHSTGLAENTGELFF. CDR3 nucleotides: TGCGCCAGCAGCCACTCCACGGGACTAGCGGAGAACACCGGGGAGCTGTTTTTT.

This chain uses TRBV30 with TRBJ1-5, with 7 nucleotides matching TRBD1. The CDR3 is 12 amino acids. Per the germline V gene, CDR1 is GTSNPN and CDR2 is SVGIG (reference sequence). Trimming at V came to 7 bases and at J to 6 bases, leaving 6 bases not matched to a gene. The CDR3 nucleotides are TGTGCCTCAGGACAGGCCGGTCAGCCCCAGCATTTT. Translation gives CASGQAGQPQHF.

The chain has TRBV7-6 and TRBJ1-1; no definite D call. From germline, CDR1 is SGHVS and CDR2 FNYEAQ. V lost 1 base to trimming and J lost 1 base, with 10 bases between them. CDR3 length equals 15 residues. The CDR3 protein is CASSLEMGGNTEAFF. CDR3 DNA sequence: TGTGCCAGCAGCTTAGAAATGGGAGGGAACACTGAAGCTTTCTTT.